The clone carrying this T cell receptor (beta chain) was picked up a small number of times. Its matching antigen is unknown. The data were obtained in a study of cytomegalovirus exposure and HLA in healthy donors. Broader study findings: TCR beta sequences numbering around 15,000 were associated with HLA alleles at 0.05 false discovery rate in a later analysis.

Researchers ran the PCR with 60 Vbeta and 13 Jbeta primers. Original methodology: The count from a later analysis was 65 million to 90 million unique TCR beta chains, 9 million to 12 million of them shared. Some clones are missing from TCRdb's copy, which holds only in-frame ones; the method was immunoSEQ multiplex PCR. V, J and clone size reflect that table, while D and trimming were determined from the DNA. The sample has some 140,000 clones, approximately 8.9% seen once. Germline V gene sequence: CDR1 MNHNS, CDR2 SASEGT. The CDR3 consists of 15 residues. The V and J ends lost 2 bases and 7 bases, in that order; junction bases with no gene match: 5.

The chain couples TRBV6-1 to TRBJ1-6; TRBD1 agrees at 7 bases. The sequence was obtained from a woman between 40 and 50 years old in good health and CMV-seropositive. The sequencing input was PBMCs. CDR3 residues: CASSEWTGGNSPLHF. In nucleotides, the CDR3 is TGTGCCAGCAGTGAATGGACAGGCGGGAATTCACCCCTCCACTTT.